The subject of this entry is one T cell receptor (beta chain). A read error may produce the germline difference seen at one junction end. The data derive from a study of tumor and adjacent non-tumor tissue in lung cancer. The template was RNA from unsorted bulk tissue. TCRbeta libraries were built with three rounds of nested PCR, modified from ARM-PCR. TCRdb reanalysed the multiplex PCR reads using MiXCR and keeps one entry per CDR3 protein. The data show approximately 150,000 distinct CDR3 sequences, approximately 66% seen once. The TCR originated in a man in his 60s with small cell lung cancer. The sequenced material came from lung tumor tissue.

The CDR3: CASRYLDTHYF. The CDR3 coding sequence is TGTGCCAGCAGATATTTGGATACGCACTATTTT. This sequence joins TRBV12-3 or TRBV12-4 and TRBJ2-3; D gene uncertain. The CDR3 length is 11 residues.